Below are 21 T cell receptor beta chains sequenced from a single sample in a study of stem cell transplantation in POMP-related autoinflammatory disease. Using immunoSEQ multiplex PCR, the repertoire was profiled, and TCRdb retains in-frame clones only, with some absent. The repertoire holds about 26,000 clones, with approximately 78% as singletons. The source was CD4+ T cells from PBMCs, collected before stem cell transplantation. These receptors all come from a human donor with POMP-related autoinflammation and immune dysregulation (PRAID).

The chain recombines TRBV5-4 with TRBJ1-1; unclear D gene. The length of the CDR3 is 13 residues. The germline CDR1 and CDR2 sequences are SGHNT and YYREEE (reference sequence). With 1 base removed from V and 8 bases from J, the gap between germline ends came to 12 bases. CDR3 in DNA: TGTGCCAGCAGCTTGAATATTAGGGCCGAAGCTTTCTTT. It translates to CASSLNIRAEAFF.

Written as DNA, the CDR3 is TGTGCCTCCCACAGGGGATCCTTAACGACCACTGAAGCTTTCTTT. This sequence encodes CASHRGSLTTTEAFF. The chain couples TRBV5-4 to TRBJ1-1, with TRBD1 matching 7 bases. This CDR3 is 15 amino acids long. V was pared by 10 bases and J by 4 bases, with 16 bases of the junction left unmatched. Germline V gene data show CDR1 as SGHNT and CDR2 as YYREEE (reference sequence).

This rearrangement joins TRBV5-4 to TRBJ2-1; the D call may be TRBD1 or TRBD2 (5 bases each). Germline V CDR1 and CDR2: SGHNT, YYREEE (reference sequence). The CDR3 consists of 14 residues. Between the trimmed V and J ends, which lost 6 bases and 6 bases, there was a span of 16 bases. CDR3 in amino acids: CASNFEGLGNEQFF. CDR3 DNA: TGTGCCAGCAATTTTGAGGGGTTGGGCAATGAGCAGTTCTTC.

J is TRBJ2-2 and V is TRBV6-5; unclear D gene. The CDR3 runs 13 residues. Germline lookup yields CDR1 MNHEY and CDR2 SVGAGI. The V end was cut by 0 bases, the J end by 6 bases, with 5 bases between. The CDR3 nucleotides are TGTGCCAGCAGTTACTCGAGCCCCGGGGAGCTGTTTTTT. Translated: CASSYSSPGELFF.

This CDR3 reads CASSRVTLSSYNSPLHF. The DNA of the CDR3 is TGCGCCAGCTCCAGAGTAACCCTCAGCTCCTATAATTCACCCCTCCACTTT. The J gene is TRBJ1-6, the V gene TRBV5-1; D ambiguous. Trimming left V 7 bases short and J 0 bases short, with 17 bases between. Germline V gene data show CDR1 as SGHRS and CDR2 as YFSETQ. The CDR3 contains 17 residues. The variable domain in full, completed from reference TRBV5-1 and TRBJ1-6, reads KAGVTQTPRYLIKTRGQQVTLSCSPISGHRSVSWYQQTPGQGLQFLFEYFSETQRNKGNFPGRFSGRQFSNSRSEMNVSTLELGDSALYLCASSRVTLSSYNSPLHFGNGTRLTVT.

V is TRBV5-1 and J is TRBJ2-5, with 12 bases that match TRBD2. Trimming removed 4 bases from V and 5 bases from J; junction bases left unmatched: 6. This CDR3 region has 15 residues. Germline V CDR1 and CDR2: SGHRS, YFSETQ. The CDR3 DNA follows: TGCGCCAGCAGCGGGGGACTAGCGGGCCCCGAGACCCAGTACTTC. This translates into CASSGGLAGPETQYF.

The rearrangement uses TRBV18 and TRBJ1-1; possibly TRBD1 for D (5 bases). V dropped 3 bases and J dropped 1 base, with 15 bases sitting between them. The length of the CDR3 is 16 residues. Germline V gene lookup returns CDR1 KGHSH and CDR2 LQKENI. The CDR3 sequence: CASSPSRDRWNTEAFF. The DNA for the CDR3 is TGTGCCAGCTCACCGTCCAGGGACCGATGGAACACTGAAGCTTTCTTT.

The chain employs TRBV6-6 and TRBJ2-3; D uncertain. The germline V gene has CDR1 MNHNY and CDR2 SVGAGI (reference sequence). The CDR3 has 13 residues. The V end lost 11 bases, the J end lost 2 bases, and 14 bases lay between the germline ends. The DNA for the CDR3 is TGTGCCGCGAGGCGTGGGGACACAGATACGCAGTATTTT. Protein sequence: CAARRGDTDTQYF.

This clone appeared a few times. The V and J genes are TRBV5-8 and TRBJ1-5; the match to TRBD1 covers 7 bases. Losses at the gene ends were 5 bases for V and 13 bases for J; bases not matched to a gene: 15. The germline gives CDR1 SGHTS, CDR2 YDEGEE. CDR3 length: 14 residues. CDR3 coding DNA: TGTGCCAGCAGGACAAAGGGGGCCAACAGGGGACAGCATTTT. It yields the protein CASRTKGANRGQHF. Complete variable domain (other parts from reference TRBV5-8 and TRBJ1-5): EAGVTQSPTHLIKTRGQQATLRCSPISGHTSVYWYQQALGLGLQFLLWYDEGEERNRGNFPPRFSGRQFPNYSSELNVNALELEDSALYLCASRTKGANRGQHFGDGTRLSIL.

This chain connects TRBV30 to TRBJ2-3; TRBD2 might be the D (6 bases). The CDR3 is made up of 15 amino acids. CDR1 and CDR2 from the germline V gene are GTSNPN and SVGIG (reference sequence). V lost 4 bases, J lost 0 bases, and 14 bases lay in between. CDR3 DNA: TGTGCCTGGACCCCTCTAGCGACTAGCACAGATACGCAGTATTTT. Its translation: CAWTPLATSTDTQYF.

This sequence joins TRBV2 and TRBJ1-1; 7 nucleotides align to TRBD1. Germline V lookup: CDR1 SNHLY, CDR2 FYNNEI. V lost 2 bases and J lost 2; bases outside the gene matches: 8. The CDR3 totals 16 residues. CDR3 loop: CASSEPADRVNTEAFF. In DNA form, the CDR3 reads TGTGCCAGCAGTGAACCAGCCGACAGGGTAAACACTGAAGCTTTCTTT.

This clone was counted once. CDR3 protein: CASSLGGQITDTQYF. Written as DNA, the CDR3 is TGCGCCAGCAGCTTGGGTGGACAGATCACAGATACGCAGTATTTT. The chain couples TRBV5-1 to TRBJ2-3; perhaps TRBD1 as D (6 bases). The CDR3 is 15 amino acids. Germline CDR1 is SGHRS and CDR2 is YFSETQ. With 0 bases removed from V and 2 bases from J, the gap between germline ends came to 10 bases.

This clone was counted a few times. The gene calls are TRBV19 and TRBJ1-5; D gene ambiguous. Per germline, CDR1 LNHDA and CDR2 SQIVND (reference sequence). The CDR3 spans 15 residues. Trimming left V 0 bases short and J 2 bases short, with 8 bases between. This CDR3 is CASSIDRLRNQPQHF. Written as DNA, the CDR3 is TGTGCCAGTAGTATAGATAGGCTCCGCAATCAGCCCCAGCATTTT.

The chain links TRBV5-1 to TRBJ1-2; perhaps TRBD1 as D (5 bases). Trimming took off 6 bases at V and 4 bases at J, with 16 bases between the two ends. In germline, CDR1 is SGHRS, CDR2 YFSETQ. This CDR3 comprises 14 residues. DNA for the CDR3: TGCGCCAGCAACCCCGGAGGGGTTCCCTATGGCTACACCTTC. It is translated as CASNPGGVPYGYTF.

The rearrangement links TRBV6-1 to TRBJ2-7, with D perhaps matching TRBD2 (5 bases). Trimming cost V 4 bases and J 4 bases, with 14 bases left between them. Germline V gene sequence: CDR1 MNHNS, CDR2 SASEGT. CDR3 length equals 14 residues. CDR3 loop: CASSGGGGSYEQYF. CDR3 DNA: TGTGCCAGCAGTGGTGGAGGCGGCTCTTACGAGCAGTACTTC.

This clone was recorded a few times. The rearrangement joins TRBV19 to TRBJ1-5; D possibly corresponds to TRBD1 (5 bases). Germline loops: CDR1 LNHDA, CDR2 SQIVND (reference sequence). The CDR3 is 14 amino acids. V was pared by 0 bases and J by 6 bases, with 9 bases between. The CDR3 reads CASSIEKGTQPQHF. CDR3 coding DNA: TGTGCCAGTAGTATAGAAAAGGGGACTCAGCCCCAGCATTTT.

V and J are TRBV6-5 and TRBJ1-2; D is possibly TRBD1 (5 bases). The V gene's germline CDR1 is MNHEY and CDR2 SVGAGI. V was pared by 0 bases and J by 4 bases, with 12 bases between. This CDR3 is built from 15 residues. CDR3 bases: TGTGCCAGCAGTTACTCCCTGGCTGGGACCTATGGCTACACCTTC. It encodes CASSYSLAGTYGYTF.

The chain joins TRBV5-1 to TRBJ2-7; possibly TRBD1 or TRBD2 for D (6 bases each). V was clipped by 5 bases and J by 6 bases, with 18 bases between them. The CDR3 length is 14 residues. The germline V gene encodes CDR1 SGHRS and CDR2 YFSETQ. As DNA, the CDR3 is TGCGCCAGCAGTAAGGAGGGAGGAGGGGGCGAGCAGTACTTC. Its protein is CASSKEGGGGEQYF.

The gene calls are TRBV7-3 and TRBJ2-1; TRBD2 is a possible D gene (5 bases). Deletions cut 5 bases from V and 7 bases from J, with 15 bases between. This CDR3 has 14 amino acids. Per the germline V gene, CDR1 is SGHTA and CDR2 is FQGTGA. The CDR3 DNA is TGTGCCAGCAGCCCCCCTCTAGCCACTAATGAGCAGTTCTTC. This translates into CASSPPLATNEQFF.

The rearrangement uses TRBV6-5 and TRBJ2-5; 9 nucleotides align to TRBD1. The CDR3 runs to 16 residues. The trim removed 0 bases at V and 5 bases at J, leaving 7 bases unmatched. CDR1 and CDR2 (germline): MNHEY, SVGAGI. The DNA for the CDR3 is TGTGCCAGCAGTTACTCCGGGACAGGGCTAGGCGAGACCCAGTACTTC. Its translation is CASSYSGTGLGETQYF.

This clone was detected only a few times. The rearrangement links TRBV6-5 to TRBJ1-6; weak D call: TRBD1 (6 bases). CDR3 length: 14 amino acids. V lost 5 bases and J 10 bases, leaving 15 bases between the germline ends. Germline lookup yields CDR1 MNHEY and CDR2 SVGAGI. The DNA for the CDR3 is TGTGCCAGCAGTAACAACAGGGAGGGCTCACCCCTCCACTTT. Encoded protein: CASSNNREGSPLHF.